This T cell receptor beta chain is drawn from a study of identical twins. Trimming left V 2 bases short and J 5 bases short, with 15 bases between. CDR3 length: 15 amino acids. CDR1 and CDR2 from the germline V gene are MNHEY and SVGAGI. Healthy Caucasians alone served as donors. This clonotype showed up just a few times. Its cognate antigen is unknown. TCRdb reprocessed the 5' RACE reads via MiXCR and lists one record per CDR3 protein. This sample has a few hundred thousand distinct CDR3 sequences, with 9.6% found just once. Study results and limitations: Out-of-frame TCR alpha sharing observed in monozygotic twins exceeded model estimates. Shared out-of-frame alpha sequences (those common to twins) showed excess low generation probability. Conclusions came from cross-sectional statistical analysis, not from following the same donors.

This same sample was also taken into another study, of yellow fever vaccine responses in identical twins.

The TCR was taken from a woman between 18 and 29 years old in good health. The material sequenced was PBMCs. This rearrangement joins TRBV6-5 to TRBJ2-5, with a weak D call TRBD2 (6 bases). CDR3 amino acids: CASSYGLALPETQYF. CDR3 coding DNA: TGTGCCAGCAGTTACGGCCTAGCGTTGCCGGAGACCCAGTACTTC.